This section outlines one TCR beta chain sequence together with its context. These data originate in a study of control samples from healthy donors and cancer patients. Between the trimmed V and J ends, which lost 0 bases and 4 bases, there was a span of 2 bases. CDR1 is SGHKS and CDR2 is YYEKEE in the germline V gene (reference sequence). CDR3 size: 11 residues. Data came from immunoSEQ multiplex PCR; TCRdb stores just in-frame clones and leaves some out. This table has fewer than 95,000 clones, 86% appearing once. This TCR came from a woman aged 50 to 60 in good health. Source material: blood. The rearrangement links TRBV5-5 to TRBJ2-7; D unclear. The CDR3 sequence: CASSLAYEQYF. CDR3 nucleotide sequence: TGTGCCAGCAGCTTGGCGTACGAGCAGTACTTC.